This T cell receptor beta chain derives from a study of patients and donors after allogeneic stem cell transplantation. MiXCR, run by TCRdb on the RT-PCR reads, gives a single entry per CDR3 protein. The table lists roughly 230,000 distinct CDR3 sequences, 13% to 15% of them singletons. The CDR3 sequence is 14 residues long. Trimming left V 1 base short and J 7 bases short, with 11 bases between. CDR1 is MNHNS and CDR2 is SASEGT in the germline V gene. The chain uses TRBV6-1 and TRBJ1-3, with unresolved D. The TCR sequence derives from a human donor who was either an allogeneic HSCT recipient or a stem cell or donor lymphocyte infusion donor (not recorded which). It is not recorded whose cells these are; they may come from a transplant donor. The specimen was blood, either unsorted or a sorted T cell fraction (not recorded which). The CDR3 DNA reads TGTGCCAGCAGTGAAGTCCGGACCAGGAACACCATATATTTT. It is translated as CASSEVRTRNTIYF.